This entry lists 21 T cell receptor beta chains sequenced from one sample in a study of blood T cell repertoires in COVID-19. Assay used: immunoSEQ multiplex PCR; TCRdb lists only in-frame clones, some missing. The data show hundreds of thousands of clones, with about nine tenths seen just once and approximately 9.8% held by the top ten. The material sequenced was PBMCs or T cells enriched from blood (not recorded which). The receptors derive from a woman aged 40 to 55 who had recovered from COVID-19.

The CDR3 sequence: CATSRDFQNTEAFF. The CDR3 DNA is TGTGCCACCAGCAGAGATTTTCAGAACACTGAAGCTTTCTTT. The rearrangement joins TRBV15 to TRBJ1-1, with D unclear. Trimming took off 0 bases at V and 1 base at J, with 6 bases between the two ends. The CDR3 consists of 14 residues. Germline V lookup: CDR1 LNHNV, CDR2 YYDKDF (reference sequence).

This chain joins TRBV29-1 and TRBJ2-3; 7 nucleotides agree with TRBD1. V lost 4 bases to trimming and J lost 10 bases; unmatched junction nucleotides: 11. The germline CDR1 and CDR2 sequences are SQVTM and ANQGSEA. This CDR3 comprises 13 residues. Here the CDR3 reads CSVGALGQTAQYF. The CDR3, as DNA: TGCAGCGTTGGGGCTCTGGGACAGACGGCGCAGTATTTT.

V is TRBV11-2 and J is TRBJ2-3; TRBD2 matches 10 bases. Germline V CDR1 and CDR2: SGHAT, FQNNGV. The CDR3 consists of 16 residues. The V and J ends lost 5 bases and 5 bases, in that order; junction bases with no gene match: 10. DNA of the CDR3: TGTGCCAGCAGCCCCGCAGCGGGGGGGCGAAGAGATACGCAGTATTTT. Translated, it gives CASSPAAGGRRDTQYF.

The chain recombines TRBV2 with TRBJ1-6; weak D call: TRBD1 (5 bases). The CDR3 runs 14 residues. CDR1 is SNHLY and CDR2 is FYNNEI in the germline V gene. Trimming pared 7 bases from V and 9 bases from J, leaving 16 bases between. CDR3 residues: CASKIQGASSPLHF. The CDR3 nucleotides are TGTGCCAGCAAAATTCAGGGTGCCAGTTCACCCCTCCACTTT.

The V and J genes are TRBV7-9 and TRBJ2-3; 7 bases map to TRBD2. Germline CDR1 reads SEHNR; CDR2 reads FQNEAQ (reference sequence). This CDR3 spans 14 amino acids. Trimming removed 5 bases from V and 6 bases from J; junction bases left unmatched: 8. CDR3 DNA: TGTGCCAGCAGCCTCCCGGGGGGATGGGATACGCAGTATTTT. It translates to CASSLPGGWDTQYF. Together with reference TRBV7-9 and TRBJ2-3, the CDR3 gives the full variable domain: DTGVSQNPRHKITKRGQNVTFRCDPISEHNRLYWYRQTLGQGPEFLTYFQNEAQLEKSRLLSDRFSAERPKGSFSTLEIQRTEQGDSAMYLCASSLPGGWDTQYFGPGTRLTVL.

The CDR3 DNA is TGTGCCAGCAGTATAACTAGCGGGAACTACGAGCAGTACTTC. It codes for CASSITSGNYEQYF. This sequence joins TRBV6-5 and TRBJ2-7; 10 nucleotides agree with TRBD2. Germline CDR1 is MNHEY and CDR2 is SVGAGI. The length of the CDR3 is 14 residues. V lost 5 bases, J lost 3 bases, and 4 bases stayed unmatched.

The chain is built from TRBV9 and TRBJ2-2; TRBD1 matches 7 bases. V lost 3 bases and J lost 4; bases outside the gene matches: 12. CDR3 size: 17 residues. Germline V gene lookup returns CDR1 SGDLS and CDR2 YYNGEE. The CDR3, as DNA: TGTGCCAGCAGCGGAGGGACAGCACTCGAGAGCACCGGGGAGCTGTTTTTT. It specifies CASSGGTALESTGELFF.

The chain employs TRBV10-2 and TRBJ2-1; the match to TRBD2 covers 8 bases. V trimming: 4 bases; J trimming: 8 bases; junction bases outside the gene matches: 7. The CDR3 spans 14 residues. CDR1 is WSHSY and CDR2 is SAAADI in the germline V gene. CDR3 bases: TGCGCCAGCAGTGGTATAGCCGGGGGGGATGAGCAGTTCTTC. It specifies CASSGIAGGDEQFF.

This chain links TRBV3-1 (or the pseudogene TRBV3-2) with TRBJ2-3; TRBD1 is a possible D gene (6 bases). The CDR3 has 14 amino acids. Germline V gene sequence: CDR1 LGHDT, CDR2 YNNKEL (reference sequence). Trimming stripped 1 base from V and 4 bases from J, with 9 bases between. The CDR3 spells CASSQGNRADTQYF. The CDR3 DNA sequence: TGTGCCAGCAGCCAAGGCAACAGGGCAGATACGCAGTATTTT.

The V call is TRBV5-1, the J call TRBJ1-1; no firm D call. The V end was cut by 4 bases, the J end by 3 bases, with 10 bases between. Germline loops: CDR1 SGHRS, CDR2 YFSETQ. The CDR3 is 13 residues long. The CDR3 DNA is TGCGCCAGCAGCCCCACGGAGGACACTGAAGCTTTCTTT. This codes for CASSPTEDTEAFF.

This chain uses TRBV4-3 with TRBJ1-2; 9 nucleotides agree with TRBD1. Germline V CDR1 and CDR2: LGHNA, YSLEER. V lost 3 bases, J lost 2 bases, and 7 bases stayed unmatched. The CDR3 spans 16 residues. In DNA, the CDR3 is TGCGCCAGCAGCCAGCGTCCCGGGACAGGGAACTATGGCTACACCTTC. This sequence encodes CASSQRPGTGNYGYTF.

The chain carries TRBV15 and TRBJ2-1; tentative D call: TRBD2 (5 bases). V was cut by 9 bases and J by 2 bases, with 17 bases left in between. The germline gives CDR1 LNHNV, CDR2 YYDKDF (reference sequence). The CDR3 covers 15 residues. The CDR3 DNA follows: TGTGCCACGACCCAGGTCGGAGGAGCCTACAATGAGCAGTTCTTC. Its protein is CATTQVGGAYNEQFF. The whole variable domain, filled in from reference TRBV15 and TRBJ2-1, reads DAMVIQNPRYQVTQFGKPVTLSCSQTLNHNVMYWYQQKSSQAPKLLFHYYDKDFNNEADTPDNFQSRRPNTSFCFLDIRSPGLGDTAMYLCATTQVGGAYNEQFFGPGTRLTVL.

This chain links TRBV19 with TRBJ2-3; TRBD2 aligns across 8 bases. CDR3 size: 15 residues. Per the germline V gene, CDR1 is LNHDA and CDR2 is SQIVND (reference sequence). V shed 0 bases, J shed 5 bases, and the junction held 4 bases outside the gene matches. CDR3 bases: TGTGCCAGTAGTATAGATCTCGGGGGGGGAGATACGCAGTATTTT. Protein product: CASSIDLGGGDTQYF.

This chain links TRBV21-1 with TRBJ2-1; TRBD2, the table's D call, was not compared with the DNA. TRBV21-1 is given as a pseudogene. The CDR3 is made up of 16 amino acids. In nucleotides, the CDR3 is TGTGCCAGCAGCATCCCCCCTCGGGGGGGGTCGAATGAGCAGTTCTTC. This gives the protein CASSIPPRGGSNEQFF.

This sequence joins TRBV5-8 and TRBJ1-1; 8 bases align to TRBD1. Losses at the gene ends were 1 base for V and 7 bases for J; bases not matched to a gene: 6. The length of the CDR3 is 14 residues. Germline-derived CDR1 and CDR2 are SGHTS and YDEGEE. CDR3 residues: CASSLTDREDEAFF. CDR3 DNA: TGTGCCAGCAGCTTGACGGACAGGGAGGATGAAGCTTTCTTT. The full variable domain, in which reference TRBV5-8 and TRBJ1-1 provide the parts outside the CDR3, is EAGVTQSPTHLIKTRGQQATLRCSPISGHTSVYWYQQALGLGLQFLLWYDEGEERNRGNFPPRFSGRQFPNYSSELNVNALELEDSALYLCASSLTDREDEAFFGQGTRLTVV.

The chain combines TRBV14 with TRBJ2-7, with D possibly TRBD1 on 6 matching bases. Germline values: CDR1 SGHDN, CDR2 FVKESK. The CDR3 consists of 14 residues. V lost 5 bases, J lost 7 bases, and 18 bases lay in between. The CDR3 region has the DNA TGTGCCAGCAGCGGGGTTACAGGGAAGGGTGAGCAGTACTTC. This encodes CASSGVTGKGEQYF.

The chain's CDR3 is CASRPDRGPYEQYF. The CDR3 DNA reads as TGTGCCAGCAGACCCGACAGGGGGCCCTACGAGCAGTACTTC. The chain couples TRBV5-8 to TRBJ2-7, with 10 positions matching TRBD1. The V segment lost 5 bases and the J segment 2 bases; nucleotides outside the gene matches: 4. Germline CDR1 reads SGHTS; CDR2 reads YDEGEE. This CDR3 has 14 amino acids.

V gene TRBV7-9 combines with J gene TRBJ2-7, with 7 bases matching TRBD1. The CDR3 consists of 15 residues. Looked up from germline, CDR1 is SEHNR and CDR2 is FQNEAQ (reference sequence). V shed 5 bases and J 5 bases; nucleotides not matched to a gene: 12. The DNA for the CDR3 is TGTGCCAGCAGCCACATATTGGACAGGTCCAACGAGCAGTACTTC. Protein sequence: CASSHILDRSNEQYF.

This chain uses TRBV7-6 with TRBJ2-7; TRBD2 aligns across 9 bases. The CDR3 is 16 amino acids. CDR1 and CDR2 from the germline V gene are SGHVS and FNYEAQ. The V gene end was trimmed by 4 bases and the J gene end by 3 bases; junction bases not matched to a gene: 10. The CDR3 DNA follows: TGTGCCAGCAGCTCATTAGCGGGGGTAACCTACTACGAGCAGTACTTC. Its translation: CASSSLAGVTYYEQYF.

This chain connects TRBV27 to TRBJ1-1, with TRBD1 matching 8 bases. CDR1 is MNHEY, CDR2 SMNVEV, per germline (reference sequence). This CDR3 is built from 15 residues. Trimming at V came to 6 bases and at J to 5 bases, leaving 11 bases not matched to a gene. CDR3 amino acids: CASRGIGQGRTEAFF. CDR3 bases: TGTGCCAGCAGGGGGATCGGACAGGGTCGGACTGAAGCTTTCTTT.

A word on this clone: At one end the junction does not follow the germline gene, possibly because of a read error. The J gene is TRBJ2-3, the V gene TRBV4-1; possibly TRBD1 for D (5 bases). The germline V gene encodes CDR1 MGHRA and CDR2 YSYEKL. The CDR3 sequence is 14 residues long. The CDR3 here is CASSPAWGTDTQYF. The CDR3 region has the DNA TGCGCCAGCAGCCCGGCTTGGGGCACCGATACGCAGTATTTT.